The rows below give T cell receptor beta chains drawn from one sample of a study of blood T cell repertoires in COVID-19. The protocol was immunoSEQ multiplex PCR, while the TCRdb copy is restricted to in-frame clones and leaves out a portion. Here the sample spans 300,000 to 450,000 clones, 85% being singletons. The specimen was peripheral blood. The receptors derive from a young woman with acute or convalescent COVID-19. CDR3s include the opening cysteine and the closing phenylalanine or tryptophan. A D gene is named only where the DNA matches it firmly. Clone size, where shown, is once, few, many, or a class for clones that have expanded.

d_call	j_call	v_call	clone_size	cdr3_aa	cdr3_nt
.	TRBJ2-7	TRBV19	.	CASSIWHSSEQYF	TGTGCCAGTAGTATATGGCATTCTAGCGAGCAGTACTTC
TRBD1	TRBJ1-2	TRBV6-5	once	CASKRDRVDGYTF	TGTGCCAGCAAAAGGGACAGGGTAGATGGCTACACCTTC
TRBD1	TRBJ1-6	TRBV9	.	CASSPPSTGGGGPLHF	TGTGCCAGCAGCCCGCCTAGCACAGGGGGCGGGGGGCCCCTCCACTTT
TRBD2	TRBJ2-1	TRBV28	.	CASSLTRGTSSYNEQFF	TGTGCCAGCAGTTTAACGCGGGGGACGAGCTCCTACAATGAGCAGTTCTTC
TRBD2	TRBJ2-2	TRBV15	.	CATNAGLANTGELFF	TGTGCCACCAACGCGGGACTAGCGAACACCGGGGAGCTGTTTTTT
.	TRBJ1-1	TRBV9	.	CASSATGFDTEAFF	TGTGCCAGCAGCGCCACAGGGTTTGACACTGAAGCTTTCTTT
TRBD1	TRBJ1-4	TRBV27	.	CASSLGTGDYLGEKLFF	TGTGCCAGCAGTTTAGGGACAGGGGATTACCTTGGTGAAAAACTGTTTTTT
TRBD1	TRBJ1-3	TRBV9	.	CASSGRTGPGNTIYF	TGTGCCAGCAGCGGTAGGACAGGGCCTGGAAACACCATATATTTT
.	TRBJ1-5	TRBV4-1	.	CASSQGWGGEQPQHF	TGCGCCAGCAGCCAAGGCTGGGGGGGAGAGCAGCCCCAGCATTTT
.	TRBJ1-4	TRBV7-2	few	CASSLDQANEKLFF	TGTGCCAGCAGCTTAGACCAGGCAAATGAAAAACTGTTTTTT
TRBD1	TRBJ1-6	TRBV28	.	CASSPGTVYNSPLHF	TGTGCCAGCAGTCCCGGGACAGTTTATAATTCACCCCTCCACTTT
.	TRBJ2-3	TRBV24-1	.	CATSGTTDTQYF	TGTGCCACCAGTGGAACAACAGATACGCAGTATTTT
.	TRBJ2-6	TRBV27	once	CASSPFPVSSGANVLTF	TGTGCCAGCAGTCCTTTTCCGGTTAGCTCTGGGGCCAACGTCCTGACTTTC
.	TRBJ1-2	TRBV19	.	CASSMGGIGYGYTF	TGTGCCAGTAGTATGGGGGGGATCGGGTATGGCTACACCTTC
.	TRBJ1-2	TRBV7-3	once	CASSLGSSNYGYTF	TGTGCCAGCAGCTTAGGGAGTTCAAACTATGGCTACACCTTC
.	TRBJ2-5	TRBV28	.	CASTPRGGETQYF	TGTGCCAGCACCCCCAGGGGCGGAGAGACCCAGTACTTC
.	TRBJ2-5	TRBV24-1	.	CATSSGDQQETQYF	TGTGCCACCAGTTCAGGCGACCAGCAAGAGACCCAGTACTTC
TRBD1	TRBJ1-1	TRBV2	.	CASGGQGGNTEAFF	TGTGCCAGCGGCGGCCAGGGGGGGAACACTGAAGCTTTCTTT
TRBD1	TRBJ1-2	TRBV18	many	CASSPGQGPNYGYTF	TGTGCCAGCTCACCGGGACAGGGTCCAAACTATGGCTACACCTTC
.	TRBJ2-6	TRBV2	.	CASKRSVSGANVLTF	TGTGCCAGCAAACGGTCCGTCTCTGGGGCCAACGTCCTGACTTTC
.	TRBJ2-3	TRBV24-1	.	CATSDPNGETDTQYF	TGTGCCACCAGTGATCCAAATGGAGAAACCGATACGCAGTATTTT
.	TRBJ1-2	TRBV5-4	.	CASSSDSGNYGYTF	TGTGCCAGCAGCTCGGACAGCGGAAACTATGGCTACACCTTC
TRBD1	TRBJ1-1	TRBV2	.	CASRKQGTEAFF	TGTGCCAGCAGGAAACAGGGGACTGAAGCTTTCTTT
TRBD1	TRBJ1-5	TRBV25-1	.	CASSEPGTDNQPQHF	TGTGCCAGCAGTGAGCCTGGGACAGACAATCAGCCCCAGCATTTT
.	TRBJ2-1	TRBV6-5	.	CASSYSEVASYNEQFF	TGTGCCAGCAGTTACTCGGAGGTTGCCTCCTACAATGAGCAGTTCTTC
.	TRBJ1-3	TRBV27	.	CASSLMSGSGGNTIYF	TGTGCCAGCAGTTTAATGTCAGGGTCAGGTGGAAACACCATATATTTT
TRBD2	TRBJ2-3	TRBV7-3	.	CASSRTSGKGDTQYF	TGTGCCAGCAGCCGGACTAGCGGGAAAGGGGATACGCAGTATTTT
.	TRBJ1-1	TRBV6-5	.	CASSYFARSDTEAFF	TGTGCCAGCAGTTACTTTGCTCGCTCGGACACTGAAGCTTTCTTT
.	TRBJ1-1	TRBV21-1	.	CASSKDGPRGPEAFF	TGTGCCAGCAGCAAAGATGGACCAAGGGGGCCTGAAGCTTTCTTT
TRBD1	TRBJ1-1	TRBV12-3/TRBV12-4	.	CASTPGQGVAFF	TGTGCCAGCACCCCAGGACAGGGGGTCGCTTTCTTT
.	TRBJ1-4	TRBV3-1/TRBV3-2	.	CASSQEWGVNEKLFF	TGTGCCAGCAGCCAAGAATGGGGAGTTAATGAAAAACTGTTTTTT
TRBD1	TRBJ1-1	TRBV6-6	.	CASSYLVDRVNNEAFF	TGTGCCAGCAGTTACCTTGTGGACAGGGTCAATAATGAAGCTTTCTTT
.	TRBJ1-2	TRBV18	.	CASSPGGARYGYTF	TGTGCCAGCTCACCAGGGGGGGCGCGATATGGCTACACCTTC
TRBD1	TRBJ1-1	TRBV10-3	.	CAIGKQGWRTEAFF	TGTGCCATCGGAAAACAGGGGTGGAGGACTGAAGCTTTCTTT
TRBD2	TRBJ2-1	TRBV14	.	CASSQDRRDTLLAGEANEQFF	TGTGCCAGCAGCCAAGATCGTCGGGACACTTTACTAGCGGGAGAGGCCAATGAGCAGTTCTTC
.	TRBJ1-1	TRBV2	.	CASSLRGNTEAFF	TGTGCCAGCAGCCTCAGGGGGAACACTGAAGCTTTCTTT
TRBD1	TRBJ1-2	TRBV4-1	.	CASSHPDRGRYGYTF	TGCGCCAGCAGCCACCCCGACAGGGGGAGGTATGGCTACACCTTC
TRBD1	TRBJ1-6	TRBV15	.	CATSSPGTGDNSPLHF	TGTGCCACCAGCAGCCCCGGGACAGGGGATAATTCACCCCTCCACTTT
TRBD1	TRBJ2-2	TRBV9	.	CASSVDRGYTGELFF	TGTGCCAGCAGCGTAGACAGGGGGTATACCGGGGAGCTGTTTTTT
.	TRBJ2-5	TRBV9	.	CASSVGGSSQETQYF	TGTGCCAGCAGCGTAGGGGGCAGTTCACAAGAGACCCAGTACTTC
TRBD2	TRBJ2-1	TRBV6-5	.	CASNLRENYNEQFF	TGTGCCAGCAATCTGCGGGAGAACTACAATGAGCAGTTCTTC
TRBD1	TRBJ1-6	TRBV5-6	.	CASSLGGAYNSPLHF	TGTGCCAGCAGCTTAGGGGGCGCTTATAATTCACCCCTCCACTTT
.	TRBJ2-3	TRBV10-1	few	CASSDPLGNTDTQYF	TGCGCCAGCAGTGACCCTCTAGGTAACACAGATACGCAGTATTTT
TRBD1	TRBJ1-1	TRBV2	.	CASSEVGRGTEAFF	TGTGCCAGCAGTGAAGTAGGCAGGGGGACTGAAGCTTTCTTT
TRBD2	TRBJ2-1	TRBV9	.	CASSVGGGGYNEQFF	TGTGCCAGCAGCGTAGGAGGCGGGGGCTACAATGAGCAGTTCTTC
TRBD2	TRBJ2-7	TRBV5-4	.	CASSLAAGLALEQYF	TGTGCCAGCAGCTTGGCGGCGGGACTAGCGCTCGAGCAGTACTTC
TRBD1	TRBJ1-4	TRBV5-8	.	CASSLGTGGHEKLFF	TGTGCCAGCAGCTTGGGAACAGGGGGGCATGAAAAACTGTTTTTT
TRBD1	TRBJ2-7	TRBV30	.	CAWSVDEYRGNEQYF	TGTGCCTGGAGTGTAGATGAGTACAGGGGTAACGAGCAGTACTTC
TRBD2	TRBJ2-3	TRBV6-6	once	CASSRAVAGGPTLGTDTQYF	TGTGCCAGCAGTCGAGCAGTAGCGGGGGGCCCAACCCTGGGCACAGATACGCAGTATTTT
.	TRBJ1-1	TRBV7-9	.	CASSPLQGGGRGTEAFF	TGTGCCAGCAGCCCGTTACAGGGAGGGGGAAGAGGCACTGAAGCTTTCTTT
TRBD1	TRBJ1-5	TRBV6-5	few	CASRGGDRGNQPQHF	TGTGCCAGCAGGGGGGGGGACAGGGGCAATCAGCCCCAGCATTTT
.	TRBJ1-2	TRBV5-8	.	CASSLEPPGGYTF	TGTGCCAGCAGCTTGGAACCGCCGGGGGGCTACACCTTC
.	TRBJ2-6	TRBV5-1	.	CASSLDGSGANVLTF	TGCGCCAGCAGCTTGGACGGGTCTGGGGCCAACGTCCTGACTTTC
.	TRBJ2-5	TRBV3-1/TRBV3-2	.	CASSQGDTQETQYF	TGTGCCAGCAGCCAAGGGGACACGCAAGAGACCCAGTACTTC
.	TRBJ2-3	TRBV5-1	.	CASSLEGTPHIHF	TGCGCCAGCAGCTTGGAGGGGACTCCTCACATCCATTTT
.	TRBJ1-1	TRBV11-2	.	CASSLWAGAITEAFF	TGTGCCAGCAGCTTATGGGCAGGCGCTATCACTGAAGCTTTCTTT
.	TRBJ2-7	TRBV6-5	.	CASSKGEGLLYEQYF	TGTGCCAGCAGCAAGGGGGAGGGCCTTCTCTACGAGCAGTACTTC
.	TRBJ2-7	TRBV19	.	CASSYNSYEQYF	TGTGCCAGTAGTTACAACTCCTACGAGCAGTACTTC